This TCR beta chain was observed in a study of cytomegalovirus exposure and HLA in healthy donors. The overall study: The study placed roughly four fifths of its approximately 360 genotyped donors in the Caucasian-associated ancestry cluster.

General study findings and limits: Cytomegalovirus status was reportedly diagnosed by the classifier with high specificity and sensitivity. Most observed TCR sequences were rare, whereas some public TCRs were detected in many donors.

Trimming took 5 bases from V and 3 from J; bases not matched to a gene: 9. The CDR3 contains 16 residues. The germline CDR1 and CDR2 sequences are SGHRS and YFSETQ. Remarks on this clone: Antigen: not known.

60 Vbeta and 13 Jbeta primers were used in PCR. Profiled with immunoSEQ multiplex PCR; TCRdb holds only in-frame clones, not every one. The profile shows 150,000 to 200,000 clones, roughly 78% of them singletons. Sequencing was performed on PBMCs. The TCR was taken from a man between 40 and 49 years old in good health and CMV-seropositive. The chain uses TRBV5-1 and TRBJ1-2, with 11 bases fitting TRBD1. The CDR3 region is CASRRLPGQGDYGYTF. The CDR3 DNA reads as TGCGCCAGCAGGCGCCTACCGGGACAGGGGGACTATGGCTACACCTTC.